These 18 T cell receptor beta chains came from one sample sequenced in a study of multiple sclerosis patients with progressive multifocal leukoencephalopathy. Assay used: immunoSEQ multiplex PCR; TCRdb lists only in-frame clones, some missing. The sample lists more than 30,000 clones, roughly 90% occurring once. Time point noted: time of PML onset. The input for sequencing was PBMCs, taken from a patient treated with natalizumab. These receptors came from a woman aged 40 to 49 with progressive multifocal leukoencephalopathy.

The gene calls are TRBV18 and TRBJ1-1; the match to TRBD1 covers 7 bases. The V and J ends lost 4 bases and 0 bases, in that order; junction bases with no gene match: 11. The CDR3 covers 17 residues. Germline V gene sequence: CDR1 KGHSH, CDR2 LQKENI. The CDR3 protein is CASSLQTGKIMNTEAFF. The CDR3 DNA reads TGTGCCAGCTCACTCCAGACAGGGAAAATCATGAACACTGAAGCTTTCTTT.

This rearrangement joins TRBV29-1 to TRBJ2-5; 10 positions agree with TRBD2. Per germline, CDR1 SQVTM and CDR2 ANQGSEA. J lost 7 bases, V lost 7 bases, and 12 bases had no gene match. This CDR3 is built from 14 residues. CDR3 nucleotides: TGCAGCGATAGCGGGGGGACCCTGATCGGGACCCAGTACTTC. Its protein is CSDSGGTLIGTQYF.

The chain links TRBV7-4 to TRBJ2-5, with D perhaps given as TRBD1 or TRBD2 (6 bases each). The germline gives CDR1 SGHVT, CDR2 SQSDAQ. Trimming stripped 4 bases from V and 0 bases from J, with 18 bases between. This CDR3 region has 17 residues. CDR3 region: CASSSGVRGVYQETQYF. In DNA, the CDR3 is TGTGCCAGCAGCTCCGGGGTGAGGGGGGTGTACCAAGAGACCCAGTACTTC.

V usage is TRBV6-5 and J usage is TRBJ1-2; D is ambiguous. This CDR3 spans 15 amino acids. The germline CDR1 and CDR2 sequences are MNHEY and SVGAGI. V dropped 0 bases and J dropped 7 bases, with 15 bases sitting between them. The CDR3 DNA follows: TGTGCCAGCAGTTACTCGCGAGCCGTAAGTGGTGGCTACACCTTC. Residues: CASSYSRAVSGGYTF.

The rearrangement joins TRBV20-1 to TRBJ2-7; possibly TRBD1 for D (7 bases). Germline V CDR1 and CDR2: DFQATT, SNEGSKA (reference sequence). V lost 7 bases and J lost 8, with 15 bases in between. This CDR3 has 11 residues. CDR3: CSVRGGGKQYF. In DNA, the CDR3 is TGCAGTGTGAGAGGAGGGGGCAAGCAGTACTTC.

The chain has TRBV6-1 and TRBJ2-1; 7 bases fit TRBD2. V was clipped by 7 bases and J by 7 bases; unmatched bases: 13. Looked up from germline, CDR1 is MNHNS and CDR2 is SASEGT. The CDR3 length is 15 residues. CDR3 coding DNA: TGTGCCAGCACCCCCGAGTGGGAGGGGTGGAATGAGCAGTTCTTC. Its translation: CASTPEWEGWNEQFF.

This chain uses TRBV5-5 with TRBJ2-3; D remains unclear. CDR1 and CDR2 (germline): SGHKS, YYEKEE (reference sequence). Trimming took off 4 bases at V and 2 bases at J, with 11 bases between the two ends. This CDR3 is 14 amino acids long. Here the CDR3 reads CASSVRETTDTQYF. The CDR3, as DNA: TGTGCCAGCAGCGTCCGAGAGACCACAGATACGCAGTATTTT. The complete variable domain, with remaining parts taken from reference TRBV5-5 and TRBJ2-3, reads DAGVTQSPTHLIKTRGQQVTLRCSPISGHKSVSWYQQVLGQGPQFIFQYYEKEERGRGNFPDRFSARQFPNYSSELNVNALLLGDSALYLCASSVRETTDTQYFGPGTRLTVL.

CDR3 DNA sequence: TGTGCCAGCAGCGATGGGGAGGAGTCTAACTATGGCTACACCTTC. The encoded protein is CASSDGEESNYGYTF. The chain uses TRBV11-2 and TRBJ1-2; the D is unclear. V lost 5 bases and J 0 bases, leaving 13 bases between the germline ends. The CDR3 has 15 amino acids. Germline CDR1 is SGHAT and CDR2 is FQNNGV.

This clone was observed a single time. The chain has TRBV5-6 and TRBJ2-3, with D perhaps matching TRBD1 (5 bases). The V gene lost 3 bases and the J gene lost 4 bases, with 9 bases spanning the gap. There are 13 residues in the CDR3. Germline CDR1 SGHDT, CDR2 YYEEEE. The CDR3 protein is CASSSGSADTQYF. The CDR3 region has the DNA TGTGCCAGCAGCTCAGGGTCCGCAGATACGCAGTATTTT.

The chain carries TRBV7-8 and TRBJ2-5; 7 bases fit TRBD1. The CDR3 consists of 15 residues. The germline V gene has CDR1 SGHVS and CDR2 FQNEAQ. V gave up 5 bases and J gave up 2 bases; unmatched junction bases: 8. The CDR3 DNA sequence: TGTGCCAGCAGCACTTACCCACAGGGGCAAGAGACCCAGTACTTC. Protein product: CASSTYPQGQETQYF.

The DNA for the CDR3 is TGTGCCAGCAGGCAGGTAGCTTCAGATACGCAGTATTTT. Protein product: CASRQVASDTQYF. The V and J genes are TRBV6-5 and TRBJ2-3; D remains unclear. Per the germline V gene, CDR1 is MNHEY and CDR2 is SVGAGI. Trimming removed 6 bases from V and 4 bases from J, with 11 bases in between. The CDR3 has 13 amino acids.

The chain employs TRBV30 and TRBJ1-2; 9 positions match TRBD1. CDR1 is GTSNPN, CDR2 SVGIG, per germline (reference sequence). This CDR3 has 14 residues. Trimming took 6 bases from V and 7 from J; bases not matched to a gene: 12. The CDR3 bases are TGTGCCTGCAAATCCCCGGGACAGGGCTCTGGCTACACCTTC. Translating gives CACKSPGQGSGYTF.

The chain employs TRBV29-1 and TRBJ1-5; D is possibly TRBD1 (6 bases). Germline V gene sequence: CDR1 SQVTM, CDR2 ANQGSEA. The CDR3 length is 14 residues. Between the trimmed V and J ends, which lost 4 bases and 4 bases, there was a span of 14 bases. The CDR3 DNA sequence: TGCAGCGTTGCCTCAGGGGCCGGGAATCAGCCCCAGCATTTT. It is translated as CSVASGAGNQPQHF. The full variable domain, with the rest looked up from reference TRBV29-1 and TRBJ1-5, is SAVISQKPSRDICQRGTSLTIQCQVDSQVTMMFWYRQQPGQSLTLIATANQGSEATYESGFVIDKFPISRPNLTFSTLTVSNMSPEDSSIYLCSVASGAGNQPQHFGDGTRLSIL.

The table lists this clone with a count of one. This rearrangement joins TRBV4-1 to TRBJ1-5; D is unresolved. This CDR3 contains 16 residues. From germline, CDR1 is MGHRA and CDR2 YSYEKL. V was cut by 0 bases and J by 4 bases, with 13 bases left in between. The CDR3 loop is CASSQEGSGLNQPQHF. Written as DNA, the CDR3 is TGCGCCAGCAGCCAAGAGGGGTCAGGACTAAATCAGCCCCAGCATTTT.

This chain joins TRBV27 and TRBJ2-2; 10 bases line up with TRBD1. Germline V CDR1 and CDR2: MNHEY, SMNVEV (reference sequence). With V trimmed by 6 bases and J by 7 bases, 8 bases remained unmatched. CDR3 length equals 15 residues. This CDR3 is CASRIWTGGIGELFF. CDR3 in DNA: TGTGCCAGCAGGATATGGACAGGGGGTATCGGGGAGCTGTTTTTT.

As concerns this clone: The same CDR3 is also encoded by other DNA sequences in this sample. The chain joins TRBV7-7 to TRBJ1-5; no firm D call. Germline V CDR1 and CDR2: SSHAT, FNYEAQ (reference sequence). V gave up 1 base and J gave up 6 bases, with 7 bases separating them. This CDR3 has 13 amino acids. CDR3 protein: CASSLGPGQPQHF. Here the CDR3 DNA reads TGTGCCAGCAGCTTAGGTCCAGGTCAGCCCCAGCATTTT.

The J gene is TRBJ2-1, the V gene TRBV9; 11 nucleotides line up with TRBD2. With V trimmed by 2 bases and J by 7 bases, 5 bases remained unmatched. The V gene's germline CDR1 is SGDLS and CDR2 YYNGEE. The CDR3 contains 15 residues. The DNA of the CDR3 is TGTGCCAGCAGCGTTAGCGGGAGGGCCCAAAATGAGCAGTTCTTC. Translating it yields CASSVSGRAQNEQFF.

The chain uses TRBV7-8 and TRBJ1-2, with a tentative D call TRBD1 (5 bases). The germline V gene encodes CDR1 SGHVS and CDR2 FQNEAQ. The CDR3 totals 15 residues. V was pared by 1 base and J by 5 bases, with 14 bases between. The CDR3 loop reads CASSLDGPEGYGYTF. CDR3 coding DNA: TGTGCCAGCAGCTTAGACGGACCAGAGGGGTATGGCTACACCTTC.